These 19 T cell receptor beta chains share one sample of origin, sequenced in a study of T cells in Graves' hyperthyroidism and ophthalmopathy. The investigators amplified TCR beta CDR3 regions from RNA transcripts. TCR CDR3 underwent first-round RT-PCR with the HTBI primer set. TCRdb processed the multiplex PCR reads anew with MiXCR; each CDR3 protein has one entry. The sample carries 650,000 to 800,000 distinct CDR3 sequences, about 45% recorded once. Material for sequencing was peripheral blood or thyroid tissue (not recorded which). Receptors originate from an adult man with Graves' disease, either hyperthyroidism or ophthalmopathy (not recorded which).

Of note for this clonotype: Mismatch with germline at one junction end may stem from a read error. The rearrangement uses TRBV20-1 and TRBJ1-5, with 7 positions matching TRBD1. The germline V gene encodes CDR1 DFQATT and CDR2 SNEGSKA (reference sequence). The CDR3 length is 14 residues. CDR3 protein: CCAGVGTANQPQHF. DNA for the CDR3: TGCTGTGCTGGAGTCGGGACAGCAAATCAGCCCCAGCATTTT.

The rearrangement uses TRBV10-3 and TRBJ1-4; D not resolved. This CDR3 is built from 14 residues. Germline lookup yields CDR1 ENHRY and CDR2 SYGVKD. Trimming left V 6 bases short and J 10 bases short, with 18 bases between. The CDR3 DNA follows: TGTGCCATCAGATTCGGGAGCAGCCAAGGAAAACTGTTTTTT. This translates into CAIRFGSSQGKLFF.

The rearrangement joins TRBV29-1 to TRBJ1-1; 9 nucleotides agree with TRBD1. The CDR3 has 11 amino acids. The J segment lost 7 bases and the V segment lost 8 bases, leaving 5 bases of the junction unmatched. The germline gives CDR1 SQVTM, CDR2 ANQGSEA. For the CDR3, the DNA is TGCAGCTTAGGGGGACAGGGTGAAGCTTTCTTT. Translation gives CSLGGQGEAFF.

V usage is TRBV5-1 and J usage is TRBJ2-3, with 8 bases identical to TRBD1. Germline lookup yields CDR1 SGHRS and CDR2 YFSETQ. CDR3 length equals 15 residues. Germline trimming cut 1 base from V and 3 bases from J; bases unmatched to any gene: 4. In DNA form, the CDR3 reads TGCGCCAGCAGCTTGCTGGACAGGGTGACAGATACGCAGTATTTT. This gives the protein CASSLLDRVTDTQYF.

In this sample, this clonotype turned up many times. This chain joins TRBV7-6 and TRBJ2-5, with 10 bases lining up with TRBD2. CDR1 SGHVS and CDR2 FNYEAQ come from the germline V gene. This CDR3 is built from 15 residues. J was trimmed by 1 base and V by 6 bases; bases with no gene match: 5. The CDR3 DNA is TGTGCCAGCAGACTACTAGCGGGGACCCAAGAGACCCAGTACTTC. Amino acids: CASRLLAGTQETQYF.

Many counts were recorded for this clonotype. This chain's CDR3 is CASSVFGRDGETQYF. The CDR3 DNA sequence: TGTGCCAGCAGCGTATTCGGACGAGATGGGGAGACCCAGTACTTC. The rearrangement joins TRBV9 to TRBJ2-5; D gene uncertain. Trimming removed 1 base at V and 5 bases at J, with 15 bases between. This CDR3 has 15 residues. CDR1 is SGDLS and CDR2 is YYNGEE in the germline V gene.

This clonotype was seen a few times. This chain connects TRBV14 to TRBJ2-7, with a tentative D call TRBD1 (6 bases). The CDR3 contains 15 residues. V was pared by 5 bases and J by 5 bases, with 19 bases between. CDR1 is SGHDN and CDR2 is FVKESK in the germline V gene. CDR3 loop: CASSSTTGRRDEQYF. CDR3 sequence (DNA): TGTGCCAGCAGCTCTACAACAGGGAGACGAGACGAGCAGTACTTC.

This clonotype was counted ten times or more. J is TRBJ1-4 and V is TRBV2, with D perhaps matching TRBD1 (5 bases). The CDR3 runs 14 residues. Deletions cut 1 base from V and 4 bases from J, with 7 bases between. Germline values: CDR1 SNHLY, CDR2 FYNNEI. CDR3 bases: TGTGCCAGCAGTGAAGAGGGGTTTAATGAAAAACTGTTTTTT. Translation: CASSEEGFNEKLFF.

About this clonotype itself: A much larger clonotype is one base distant, so this may be a read error. This chain uses TRBV20-1 with TRBJ2-7, with D tentatively TRBD1 (6 bases). Germline lookup yields CDR1 DFQATT and CDR2 SNEGSKA (reference sequence). The CDR3 has 11 amino acids. The CDR3 reads CSAETGNEQHF. CDR3 in DNA: TGCAGTGCCGAAACAGGGAACGAGCAGCACTTC.

The chain combines TRBV9 with TRBJ1-1; D is possibly TRBD1 (5 bases). Trimming took 3 bases from V and 1 from J, leaving 31 bases between them. Germline CDR1 SGDLS, CDR2 YYNGEE. CDR3 length: 21 residues. The CDR3 coding sequence is TGTGCCAGCAGCGACAGGACACGCGTTGGCACCGGGGAGCTGCGGAACACTGAAGCTTTCTTT. Protein: CASSDRTRVGTGELRNTEAFF.

There are a few counts of this clonotype. The genes are TRBV7-9 and TRBJ2-5; D ambiguous. In germline, CDR1 is SEHNR, CDR2 FQNEAQ (reference sequence). The CDR3 sequence is 14 residues long. Trimming removed 5 bases at V and 1 base at J, with 11 bases between. The CDR3 loop reads CASSPQIFQETQYF. CDR3 nucleotides: TGTGCCAGCAGCCCTCAGATATTCCAAGAGACCCAGTACTTC.

This clonotype was counted only a few times. The chain uses TRBV6-5 and TRBJ1-1; no reliable D call. The CDR3 has 13 residues. Germline values: CDR1 MNHEY, CDR2 SVGAGI. V lost 4 bases and J lost 6, with 12 bases in between. In nucleotides, the CDR3 is TGTGCCAGCAGTTTAACGGTGACCCCTGAAGCTTTCTTT. Amino acid sequence: CASSLTVTPEAFF.

The chain employs TRBV6-1 and TRBJ2-7; tentative D call: TRBD1 (5 bases). The germline V and J ends were trimmed by 4 bases and 3 bases, with 10 bases remaining between them. Germline V lookup: CDR1 MNHNS, CDR2 SASEGT. This CDR3 contains 13 residues. Written as DNA, the CDR3 is TGTGCCAGCAGTGCAGGGATACTCTACGAGCAGTACTTC. Residues: CASSAGILYEQYF.

The rearrangement joins TRBV7-3 to TRBJ2-7, with 9 bases aligning to TRBD1. Germline V gene sequence: CDR1 SGHTA, CDR2 FQGTGA. With V trimmed by 6 bases and J by 4 bases, 16 bases remained unmatched. The length of the CDR3 is 17 residues. Here the CDR3 DNA reads TGTGCCAGCAGTGAAGTGAGGACAGGGGCGGGCGGGTACGAGCAGTACTTC. The encoded protein is CASSEVRTGAGGYEQYF.

This clonotype was found a few times. The chain is built from TRBV12-3 or TRBV12-4 and TRBJ1-1, with D hard to call. CDR3 length: 14 amino acids. V dropped 3 bases and J dropped 0 bases, with 8 bases sitting between them. In DNA form, the CDR3 reads TGTGCCAGCAGTTTCCCTGGGATGAACACTGAAGCTTTCTTT. Translation gives CASSFPGMNTEAFF.

Comments on this clonotype: A much bigger clone sits one base away, suggesting this may be a read error. The chain carries TRBV7-8 and TRBJ2-6; D is possibly TRBD2 (6 bases). There are 16 residues in the CDR3. Germline CDR1 SGHVS, CDR2 FQNEAQ. The CDR3 protein is CASSLGGVTGASVLTF. The CDR3 region has the DNA TGTGCCAGCAGCTTGGGCGGGGTTACTGGGGCCAGCGTCCTGACTTTC. The variable domain in full, with the rest retrieved from reference TRBV7-8 and TRBJ2-6, is GAGVSQSPRYKVAKRGQDVALRCDPISGHVSLFWYQQALGQGPEFLTYFQNEAQLDKSGLPSDRFFAERPEGSVSTLKIQRTQQEDSAVYLCASSLGGVTGASVLTFGAGSRLTVL.

The CDR3 DNA sequence: TGTGCCATCAGACGAGACAGGGAGAACACTGAAGCTTTCTTT. Translated: CAIRRDRENTEAFF. V and J are TRBV10-3 and TRBJ1-1, with 7 bases aligning to TRBD1. CDR3 length: 14 residues. CDR1 and CDR2 from the germline V gene are ENHRY and SYGVKD. V was clipped by 6 bases and J by 1 base; unmatched bases: 5.

CDR3 nucleotides: TGTGCCAGCAGTGGGACAGGGGGGATCTCTGGAAACACCATATATTTT. Protein sequence: CASSGTGGISGNTIYF. The chain combines TRBV2 with TRBJ1-3, with 10 bases aligning to TRBD1. The length of the CDR3 is 16 residues. V dropped 4 bases and J dropped 0; count of bases not matched to a gene: 3. Looked up from germline, CDR1 is SNHLY and CDR2 is FYNNEI.

The chain employs TRBV4-1 and TRBJ1-4, with a weak D call TRBD1 (6 bases). The CDR3 totals 15 residues. Looked up from germline, CDR1 is MGHRA and CDR2 is YSYEKL. V lost 5 bases and J lost 4, with 14 bases in between. CDR3 amino acids: CASSTSQGGNEKLFF. The DNA of the CDR3 is TGCGCCAGCAGCACCTCCCAAGGGGGTAATGAAAAACTGTTTTTT.